The rows below give T cell receptor beta chains drawn from one sample of a study of PD-L1 blockade in urothelial cancer. Assay used: immunoSEQ multiplex PCR; TCRdb lists only in-frame clones, some missing. The sample includes just over 14,000 clones, roughly 90% of them seen just once. The specimen was PBMCs, collected around atezolizumab (anti-PD-L1) treatment. These receptors were obtained from a man in his 70s with urothelial cancer. Each CDR3 is given with its conserved first and last residue. The D gene is left open where the match is weak. Clone size is given for some rows only: seen once, a few or many times, or a class if the clone is expanded.

TRBV2	TRBJ1-4	TRBD1	.	TGTGCCAGCAGTCAACAGGGGAGTACTAATGAAAAACTGTTTTTT	CASSQQGSTNEKLFF
TRBV5-4	TRBJ2-7	.	.	TGTGCCAGCAGCTTGGTGGCGGTTAAAGAGCAGTACTTC	CASSLVAVKEQYF
TRBV30	TRBJ1-1	.	few	TGTGCCTGGAGTGACGGGACAGAAGCTTTCTTT	CAWSDGTEAFF
TRBV5-6	TRBJ1-5	.	.	TGTGCCAGCAGCCAGGGCCTGACGAATCAGCCCCAGCATTTT	CASSQGLTNQPQHF
TRBV7-8	TRBJ1-4	TRBD1	.	TGTGCCAGCAGCTTACTGCTTTTTGGGGACAGCTTGTCAACTAATGAAAAACTGTTTTTT	CASSLLLFGDSLSTNEKLFF
TRBV7-9	TRBJ2-7	.	.	TGTGCCAGCAGCCCCCGCTCAGGGAATAGCTACGAGCAGTACTTC	CASSPRSGNSYEQYF
TRBV19	TRBJ1-2	.	.	TGTGCCAGTACTCAGGGATTTAACTATGGCTACACCTTC	CASTQGFNYGYTF
TRBV19	TRBJ2-4	.	.	TGTGCCAGTAGTATCCCCAGGACCAAAAACATTCAGTACTTC	CASSIPRTKNIQYF
TRBV14	TRBJ1-2	TRBD1	.	TGTGCCAGCAGCCAAGGGGTGACAGGGAGAGGCTACACCTTC	CASSQGVTGRGYTF
TRBV5-6	TRBJ2-7	TRBD2	once	TGTGCCAGCAGCTTGGTAAAGCGGGGCTTATACGAGCAGTACTTC	CASSLVKRGLYEQYF
TRBV5-1	TRBJ2-7	.	once	TGCGCCAGTATATCGGACAGTTCCTACGAGCAGTACTTC	CASISDSSYEQYF
TRBV27	TRBJ1-1	TRBD1	.	TGTGCCAGCCCAGGGGGCTTATGCACTGAAGCTTTCTTT	CASPGGLCTEAFF
TRBV5-4	TRBJ2-5	.	.	TGTGCCAGCAGCTCGGTAATCTTACAGGGAAAGACCCAGTACTTC	CASSSVILQGKTQYF
TRBV30	TRBJ2-5	TRBD1	.	TGTGCCTGGACACTTTCTTTGGGACAGGGGGAGACCCAGTACTTC	CAWTLSLGQGETQYF
TRBV2	TRBJ2-1	TRBD1	.	TGTGCCAGCAGAAGGGACAGCCCCTACAATGAGCAGTTCTTC	CASRRDSPYNEQFF
TRBV12-2	TRBJ1-6	.	few	TGTGCAAGTCGCTCAGCCGGTAATTCACCCCTCCACTTT	CASRSAGNSPLHF
TRBV10-1	TRBJ1-1	.	.	TGCGCCAGCAGTGAGGACAGTTTGAACACTGAAGCTTTCTTT	CASSEDSLNTEAFF
TRBV10-3	TRBJ1-1	.	few	TGTGCCATCAGTGGGATGGGGGGAGGCGACACTGAAGCTTTCTTT	CAISGMGGGDTEAFF
TRBV10-2	TRBJ2-3	TRBD1	once	TGCGCCAGCAGAGATTACAGGGGGCGCGTTTTTAGCACAGATACGCAGTATTTT	CASRDYRGRVFSTDTQYF
TRBV6-5	TRBJ1-1	.	.	TGTGCCAGCAGCTATGGGACTGGCACTGAAGCTTTCTTT	CASSYGTGTEAFF
TRBV9	TRBJ1-1	.	.	TGTGCCAGCAGCCCACAGGTTTTCACTGAAGCTTTCTTT	CASSPQVFTEAFF
TRBV4-1	TRBJ1-6	.	.	TGCGCCAGCAGCCAAGGACAGGACCTTCGTCGGGCCCTCCACTTT	CASSQGQDLRRALHF